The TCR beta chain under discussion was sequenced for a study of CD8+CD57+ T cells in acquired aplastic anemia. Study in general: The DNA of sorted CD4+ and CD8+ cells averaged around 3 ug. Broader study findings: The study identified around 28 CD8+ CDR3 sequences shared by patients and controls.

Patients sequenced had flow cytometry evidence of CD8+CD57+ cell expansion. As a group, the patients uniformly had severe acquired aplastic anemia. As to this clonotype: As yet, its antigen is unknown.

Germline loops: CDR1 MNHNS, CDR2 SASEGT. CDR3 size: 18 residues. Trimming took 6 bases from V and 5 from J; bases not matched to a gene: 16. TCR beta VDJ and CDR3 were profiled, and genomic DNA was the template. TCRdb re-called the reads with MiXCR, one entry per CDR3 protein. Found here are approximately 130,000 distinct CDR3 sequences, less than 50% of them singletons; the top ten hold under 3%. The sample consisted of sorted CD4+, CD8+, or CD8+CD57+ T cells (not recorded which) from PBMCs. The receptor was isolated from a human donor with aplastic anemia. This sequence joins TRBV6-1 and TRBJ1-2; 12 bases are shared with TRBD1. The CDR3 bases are TGTGCCAGCAGCTCGAGGACCGGGACAGGGGGCAAAGGGTATGGCTACACCTTC. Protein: CASSSRTGTGGKGYGYTF.